A few counts support the clone carrying this T cell receptor beta chain. This entry is derived from a study of cytomegalovirus exposure and HLA in healthy donors. Germline V lookup: CDR1 SGHNT, CDR2 YYREEE (reference sequence). The germline V and J ends were trimmed by 0 bases and 3 bases, with 7 bases remaining between them. This CDR3 contains 13 residues. A multiplex PCR was run with 60 Vbeta primers and 13 Jbeta primers. Method: immunoSEQ multiplex PCR; TCRdb's copy keeps in-frame clones and lacks some. Here the sample spans about 180,000 clones, about 86% being singletons. Sequencing was done on a sample of PBMCs. The chain joins TRBV5-4 to TRBJ2-7; D remains ambiguous. The origin of this receptor is a young woman in good health and CMV-seronegative. DNA of the CDR3: TGTGCCAGCAGCTTGGCGCGTGGCTACGAGCAGTACTTC. This sequence encodes CASSLARGYEQYF.